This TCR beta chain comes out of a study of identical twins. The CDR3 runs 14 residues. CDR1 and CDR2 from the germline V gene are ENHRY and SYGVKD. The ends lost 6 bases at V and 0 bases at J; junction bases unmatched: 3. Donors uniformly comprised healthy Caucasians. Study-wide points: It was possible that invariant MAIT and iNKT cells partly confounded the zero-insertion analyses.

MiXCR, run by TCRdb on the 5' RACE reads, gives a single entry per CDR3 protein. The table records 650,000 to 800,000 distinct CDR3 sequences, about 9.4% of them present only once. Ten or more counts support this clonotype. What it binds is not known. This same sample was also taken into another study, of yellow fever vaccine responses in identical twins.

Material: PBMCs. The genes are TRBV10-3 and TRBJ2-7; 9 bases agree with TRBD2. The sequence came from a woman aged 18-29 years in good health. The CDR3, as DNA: TGTGCCATCAGCCAGCGGGAGGTCTCCTACGAGCAGTACTTC. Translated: CAISQREVSYEQYF.